This T cell receptor beta chain was identified during a study of blood T cell repertoires in COVID-19. Study in general: T cells, B-cell-depleted T cells, or PBMCs supplied cDNA or gDNA.

This clone has just a few counts. Looked up from germline, CDR1 is SGHTA and CDR2 is FQGNSA. The V and J ends lost 5 bases and 5 bases respectively, with 10 bases between them. CDR3 length equals 12 residues. Measured with immunoSEQ multiplex PCR; TCRdb has only the in-frame clones, and not every one. The sample holds about half a million clones, roughly nine tenths seen once. The origin of this receptor is a woman aged 60-75 years who had recovered from COVID-19. This sequence joins TRBV7-2 and TRBJ2-7; the D is unclear. The sequenced material came from PBMCs or T cells enriched from blood (not recorded which). This chain's CDR3 is CASSPSYNEQYF. The DNA of the CDR3 is TGTGCCAGCAGCCCCTCGTATAACGAGCAGTACTTC.